This passage covers 30 T cell receptor beta chains from one sample sequenced in a study of T cell responses to AZD1222 COVID-19 vaccine. TCRdb's copy holds only in-frame clones and misses some; the assay was immunoSEQ multiplex PCR. In the table there are about 53,000 clones, around 84% of which are singletons. The source was peripheral blood, collected on day 0 of AZD1222 vaccination. The receptor source for this set is an adult in good health.

V gene TRBV28 combines with J gene TRBJ1-2, with TRBD1 identical over 8 bases. Per the germline V gene, CDR1 is MDHEN and CDR2 is SYDVKM. With V trimmed by 5 bases and J by 7 bases, 9 bases remained unmatched. This CDR3 has 14 amino acids. Here the CDR3 DNA reads TGTGCCAGCAGTAGGATAGCAGGGGGCTTTGGCTACACCTTC. Its translation: CASSRIAGGFGYTF.

The V gene is TRBV19, the J gene TRBJ2-1; 14 nucleotides match TRBD2. The V segment lost 5 bases and the J segment 7 bases; nucleotides outside the gene matches: 19. This CDR3 region has 20 residues. The germline gives CDR1 LNHDA, CDR2 SQIVND (reference sequence). The CDR3 loop is CASSGRDRGGTSGRRNEQFF. CDR3 DNA sequence: TGTGCCAGTAGTGGAAGGGACAGGGGGGGGACTAGCGGGAGAAGGAATGAGCAGTTCTTC. Filled out from reference TRBV19 and TRBJ2-1, the complete variable domain reads DGGITQSPKYLFRKEGQNVTLSCEQNLNHDAMYWYRQDPGQGLRLIYYSQIVNDFQKGDIAEGYSVSREKKESFPLTVTSAQKNPTAFYLCASSGRDRGGTSGRRNEQFFGPGTRLTVL.

The rearrangement links TRBV19 to TRBJ1-1; TRBD1 matches at 8 bases. This CDR3 comprises 14 residues. In germline, CDR1 is LNHDA, CDR2 SQIVND (reference sequence). The J segment lost 4 bases and the V segment lost 4 bases, leaving 5 bases of the junction unmatched. Here the CDR3 DNA reads TGTGCCAGTAGTAGGGAGACAGGGGCCACTGAAGCTTTCTTT. Its translation: CASSRETGATEAFF.

The chain uses TRBV14 and TRBJ1-4; D ambiguous. V lost 0 bases and J 5 bases, leaving 10 bases between the germline ends. The CDR3 length is 15 residues. From germline, CDR1 is SGHDN and CDR2 FVKESK. The CDR3 DNA is TGTGCCAGCAGCCAAGATCTTGTCAGGAATGAAAAACTGTTTTTT. Its translation is CASSQDLVRNEKLFF.

This clone turned up a few times. The chain has TRBV10-1 and TRBJ2-4, with 10 bases lining up with TRBD1. J was trimmed by 5 bases and V by 3 bases; bases with no gene match: 4. The CDR3 consists of 15 residues. Germline V lookup: CDR1 WNHNN, CDR2 SYGVQD (reference sequence). CDR3 protein: CASSELGQGQNIQYF. The CDR3 DNA follows: TGCGCCAGCAGTGAACTGGGACAGGGGCAAAACATTCAGTACTTC.

The rearrangement links TRBV4-2 to TRBJ2-6; D is unclear. The V gene lost 1 base and the J gene lost 0 bases, with 4 bases spanning the gap. The CDR3 is 15 residues long. In germline, CDR1 is LGHNA, CDR2 YNFKEQ. Written as DNA, the CDR3 is TGTGCCAGCAGCCAAGGAGCCTCTGGGGCCAACGTCCTGACTTTC. Translating gives CASSQGASGANVLTF.

The chain is built from TRBV6-4 and TRBJ2-3; 12 bases agree with TRBD2. Germline-derived CDR1 and CDR2 are MRHNA and SNTAGT. There are 15 residues in the CDR3. The V gene end was trimmed by 5 bases and the J gene end by 5 bases; junction bases not matched to a gene: 5. The CDR3 loop reads CASSLTSGSLDTQYF. Here the CDR3 DNA reads TGTGCCAGCAGTCTGACTAGCGGGAGTTTAGATACGCAGTATTTT.

This sequence joins TRBV30 and TRBJ1-2; 10 positions agree with TRBD1. This CDR3 has 14 amino acids. Trimming removed 4 bases from V and 4 bases from J; junction bases left unmatched: 6. The germline gives CDR1 GTSNPN, CDR2 SVGIG (reference sequence). The CDR3 loop is CAWKGDRGSYGYTF. As DNA, the CDR3 is TGTGCCTGGAAAGGGGACAGGGGAAGCTATGGCTACACCTTC.

The chain recombines TRBV28 with TRBJ2-1; D possibly uses TRBD1 or TRBD2 (5 bases each). V gave up 7 bases and J gave up 10 bases, with 17 bases separating them. Germline values: CDR1 MDHEN, CDR2 SYDVKM. The CDR3 has 13 residues. This chain's CDR3 is CASTPPTREEQFF. In DNA form, the CDR3 reads TGTGCCAGCACACCTCCCACCAGGGAGGAGCAGTTCTTC. The full variable domain, completed using reference TRBV28 and TRBJ2-1, is DVKVTQSSRYLVKRTGEKVFLECVQDMDHENMFWYRQDPGLGLRLIYFSYDVKMKEKGDIPEGYSVSREKKERFSLILESASTNQTSMYLCASTPPTREEQFFGPGTRLTVL.

The chain uses TRBV24-1 and TRBJ2-7; no reliable D call. Germline CDR1 and CDR2: KGHDR and SFDVKD. The CDR3 is made up of 12 amino acids. The V and J ends lost 4 bases and 3 bases respectively, with 6 bases between them. The CDR3 here is CATSDEFYEQYF. As DNA, the CDR3 is TGTGCCACCAGTGACGAATTCTACGAGCAGTACTTC.

The V gene is TRBV7-2, the J gene TRBJ1-1, with D possibly TRBD1 on 5 matching bases. Germline assignment: CDR1 SGHTA and CDR2 FQGNSA. Trimming stripped 2 bases from V and 7 bases from J, with 14 bases between. The CDR3 totals 14 residues. The CDR3 here is CASSLSGEDNEAFF. As DNA, the CDR3 is TGTGCCAGCAGCTTAAGTGGGGAGGACAATGAAGCTTTCTTT.

CDR3 DNA sequence: TGTGCCAGCAGACCCCGGGACAGCCTCACAGATACGCAGTATTTT. Amino acids: CASRPRDSLTDTQYF. The rearrangement uses TRBV5-5 and TRBJ2-3; TRBD1 agrees at 7 bases. The trim removed 5 bases at V and 2 bases at J, leaving 8 bases unmatched. The length of the CDR3 is 15 residues. The germline V gene has CDR1 SGHKS and CDR2 YYEKEE (reference sequence).

The chain recombines TRBV18 with TRBJ2-5; TRBD2 is a possible D gene (6 bases). The germline gives CDR1 KGHSH, CDR2 LQKENI. The CDR3 contains 14 residues. Trimming shortened V by 3 bases and J by 1 base, and 9 bases separated the two germline ends. The CDR3 spells CASSPAGRQETQYF. In DNA, the CDR3 is TGTGCCAGCTCACCGGCGGGGCGCCAAGAGACCCAGTACTTC.

The V and J genes are TRBV6-1 and TRBJ2-7; TRBD1 agrees at 8 bases. Germline assignment: CDR1 MNHNS and CDR2 SASEGT. The CDR3 is 15 amino acids. V trimming: 2 bases; J trimming: 6 bases; junction bases outside the gene matches: 9. The CDR3 loop is CASSEQGQEDPEQYF. The CDR3 DNA reads TGTGCCAGCAGTGAACAGGGACAGGAGGACCCCGAGCAGTACTTC.

The chain carries TRBV5-1 and TRBJ1-2, with D possibly being TRBD1 (5 bases). The CDR3 is 13 residues long. CDR1 and CDR2 from the germline V gene are SGHRS and YFSETQ. Trimming cost V 6 bases and J 1 base, with 10 bases left between them. Written as DNA, the CDR3 is TGCGCCAGCAAGACAGCGATTAACTATGGCTACACCTTC. Translating gives CASKTAINYGYTF.

V gene TRBV5-6 combines with J gene TRBJ1-1, with 7 bases identical to TRBD1. The CDR3 sequence is 16 residues long. With 1 base clipped from V and 2 bases from J, the junction kept 8 bases outside the gene matches. Germline values: CDR1 SGHDT, CDR2 YYEEEE. The CDR3 bases are TGTGCCAGCAGCTTGTATGTGGGACAGATAAACACTGAAGCTTTCTTT. Its protein product is CASSLYVGQINTEAFF.

The chain carries TRBV28 and TRBJ2-7; 12 bases are a match to TRBD2. The J segment lost 1 base and the V segment lost 6 bases, leaving 1 base of the junction unmatched. Germline assignment: CDR1 MDHEN and CDR2 SYDVKM. The CDR3 totals 14 residues. The CDR3 DNA reads as TGTGCCAGCAGGGGGACTAGCGGGTCCTACGAGCAGTACTTC. Translating it yields CASRGTSGSYEQYF.

The genes are TRBV6-5 and TRBJ1-2, with 8 bases matching TRBD1. The CDR3 loop spans 15 amino acids. J was trimmed by 2 bases and V by 4 bases; bases with no gene match: 6. Germline values: CDR1 MNHEY, CDR2 SVGAGI. CDR3 DNA: TGTGCCAGCAGTTCGCGGGACAGGAGGAACTATGGCTACACCTTC. Protein sequence: CASSSRDRRNYGYTF.

The genes are TRBV25-1 and TRBJ1-6; 11 bases fit TRBD1. Germline V lookup: CDR1 MGHDK, CDR2 SYGVNS. Trimming cost V 4 bases and J 9 bases; bases outside gene matches: 5. This CDR3 spans 15 amino acids. DNA of the CDR3: TGTGCCAGCAGTGGGGGGACAGGGGGAGGTTCACCCCTCCACTTT. Translation gives CASSGGTGGGSPLHF.

The rearrangement uses TRBV6-5 and TRBJ2-7; D gene unclear. The CDR3 contains 12 residues. V gave up 0 bases and J gave up 4 bases, with 4 bases separating them. Germline CDR1 MNHEY, CDR2 SVGAGI. For the CDR3, the DNA is TGTGCCAGCAGTTACTCGGCTTACGAGCAGTACTTC. As protein: CASSYSAYEQYF.

The V gene is TRBV7-9, the J gene TRBJ2-7; D ambiguous. V dropped 5 bases and J dropped 5 bases, with 16 bases sitting between them. Germline CDR1 SEHNR, CDR2 FQNEAQ (reference sequence). The CDR3 runs to 14 residues. The CDR3 nucleotides are TGTGCCAGCAGCCCAGACAAGCGTGGGGACGAGCAGTACTTC. As protein: CASSPDKRGDEQYF. Combining the CDR3 with reference TRBV7-9 and TRBJ2-7 gives the whole variable domain DTGVSQNPRHKITKRGQNVTFRCDPISEHNRLYWYRQTLGQGPEFLTYFQNEAQLEKSRLLSDRFSAERPKGSFSTLEIQRTEQGDSAMYLCASSPDKRGDEQYFGPGTRLTVT.

The rearrangement uses TRBV18 and TRBJ1-1; D is unclear. Per the germline V gene, CDR1 is KGHSH and CDR2 is LQKENI. CDR3 length: 11 residues. Trimming removed 6 bases from V and 7 bases from J, with 9 bases in between. The CDR3 DNA sequence: TGTGCCAGCTCCGTACAAGATGAAGCTTTCTTT. Its protein product is CASSVQDEAFF.

The chain combines TRBV19 with TRBJ1-2, with D unclear. V was pared by 8 bases and J by 5 bases, with 18 bases between. CDR3 size: 14 residues. The germline gives CDR1 LNHDA, CDR2 SQIVND (reference sequence). The CDR3 bases are TGTGCCAGTCTCCCGTGGGCAGAAACGTATGGCTACACCTTC. Translation: CASLPWAETYGYTF.

This clone was detected only a few times. The chain links TRBV11-2 to TRBJ2-7; no clear D. CDR1 is SGHAT, CDR2 FQNNGV, per germline. V was shortened by 2 bases and J by 2 bases, with 13 bases between the two germline ends. This CDR3 comprises 15 residues. CDR3 sequence reads: CASSLNPGQPYEQYF. CDR3 sequence (DNA): TGTGCCAGCAGCTTAAACCCTGGGCAGCCCTACGAGCAGTACTTC.

This clone was seen a few times. This chain connects TRBV30 to TRBJ1-6; possibly TRBD1 for D (6 bases). Trimming pared 0 bases from V and 7 bases from J, leaving 16 bases between. Germline-derived CDR1 and CDR2 are GTSNPN and SVGIG (reference sequence). The CDR3 runs to 16 residues. In DNA, the CDR3 is TGTGCCTGGAGTGTTGGCCCGACAGGTGCCAATTCACCCCTCCACTTT. Translating it yields CAWSVGPTGANSPLHF.

The count of this clone is one. Here the CDR3 DNA reads TGCGCCAGCAGCACTTCCGGGACGGCGGGCGAGCAGTACTTC. It translates to CASSTSGTAGEQYF. V and J are TRBV10-1 and TRBJ2-7; either TRBD1 or TRBD2 may fit D (5 bases each). The CDR3 is 14 amino acids. CDR1 is WNHNN, CDR2 SYGVQD, per germline (reference sequence). V shed 6 bases and J shed 6 bases, with 18 bases lying between them.

The CDR3 DNA sequence: TGTGCCAGCAGCTCTTGGGGCAGAGACACAACTAATGAAAAACTGTTTTTT. Encoded protein: CASSSWGRDTTNEKLFF. This rearrangement joins TRBV28 to TRBJ1-4; D perhaps matches TRBD1 (5 bases). The CDR3 covers 17 residues. Looked up from germline, CDR1 is MDHEN and CDR2 is SYDVKM. Trimming shortened V by 6 bases and J by 0 bases, and 17 bases separated the two germline ends.

The genes are TRBV19 and TRBJ2-1, with D possibly TRBD2 on 5 matching bases. This CDR3 region has 14 residues. Trimming shortened V by 5 bases and J by 5 bases, and 13 bases separated the two germline ends. Germline CDR1 LNHDA, CDR2 SQIVND (reference sequence). The CDR3 loop is CASSWENRDNEQFF. CDR3 sequence (DNA): TGTGCCAGTAGTTGGGAGAACCGAGACAATGAGCAGTTCTTC.

CDR3 sequence reads: CASSFTSGFSGELFF. The CDR3 DNA reads as TGTGCCAGCAGCTTTACTAGCGGGTTCTCCGGGGAGCTGTTTTTT. This chain links TRBV7-6 with TRBJ2-2, with 9 bases aligning to TRBD2. The junction had 5 bases not matched to a gene; V was cut back by 3 bases and J by 6 bases. The CDR3 sequence is 15 residues long. The V gene's germline CDR1 is SGHVS and CDR2 FNYEAQ. Supplemented by reference TRBV7-6 and TRBJ2-2, the full variable domain reads GAGVSQSPRYKVTKRGQDVALRCDPISGHVSLYWYRQALGQGPEFLTYFNYEAQQDKSGLPNDRFSAERPEGSISTLTIQRTEQRDSAMYRCASSFTSGFSGELFFGEGSRLTVL.

The table lists this clone with a few counts. The gene calls are TRBV24-1 and TRBJ1-5; D remains unclear. V was trimmed by 5 bases and J by 7 bases, leaving 17 bases between them. CDR1 and CDR2 from the germline V gene are KGHDR and SFDVKD. The CDR3 is 15 residues long. The CDR3 nucleotides are TGTGCCACCAGTGGGAGGACTTTTGGCCTCCAGCCCCAGCATTTT. Its translation is CATSGRTFGLQPQHF.